This T cell receptor (beta chain) was retrieved from a study of blood T cells in healthy people across ages. The CDR3 runs to 16 residues. Unmatched junction bases numbered 9, after V lost 5 bases and J lost 2 bases. Germline V gene lookup returns CDR1 SEHNR and CDR2 FQNEAQ (reference sequence). Primers used in a second PCR of roughly 7 to 11 cycles were a sample-barcoded 5' primer and a J-beta primer mix. TCRdb reprocessed the 5' RACE reads via MiXCR and lists one record per CDR3 protein. This sample has 700,000 to 900,000 distinct CDR3 sequences, with roughly 50% found just once. The sample taken for sequencing was blood. The V gene is TRBV7-9, the J gene TRBJ2-5, with 9 bases matching TRBD2. This TCR came from a man at least 80 years old in good health. The CDR3: CASSPAGGGIQETQYF. The CDR3 bases are TGTGCCAGCAGCCCCGCGGGAGGGGGTATTCAAGAGACCCAGTACTTC.